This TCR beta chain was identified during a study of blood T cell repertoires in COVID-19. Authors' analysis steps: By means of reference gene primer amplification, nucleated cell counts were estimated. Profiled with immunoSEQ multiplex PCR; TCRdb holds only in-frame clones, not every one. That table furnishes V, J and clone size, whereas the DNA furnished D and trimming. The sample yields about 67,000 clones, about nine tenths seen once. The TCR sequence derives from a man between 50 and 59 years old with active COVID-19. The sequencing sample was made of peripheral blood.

CDR3 residues: CATSRAGVGVAKNIQYF. CDR3 sequence (DNA): TGTGCCACCAGCAGAGCTGGAGTCGGGGTGGCCAAAAACATTCAGTACTTC. V usage is TRBV15 and J usage is TRBJ2-4; maybe TRBD2 (5 bases). The V gene lost 1 base and the J gene lost 1 base, with 14 bases spanning the gap. In germline, CDR1 is LNHNV, CDR2 YYDKDF (reference sequence). The CDR3 length is 17 residues.